This T cell receptor (beta chain) was profiled in a study of cytomegalovirus exposure and HLA in healthy donors. From germline, CDR1 is SGHRS and CDR2 YFSETQ. The CDR3 extends over 15 amino acids. The V and J ends lost 4 bases and 6 bases respectively, with 14 bases between them. The study ran its PCR with 60 Vbeta and 13 Jbeta primers. The repertoire was sequenced with immunoSEQ multiplex PCR; TCRdb's copy has only in-frame clones and lacks some. The sample includes about 160,000 clones. What was sequenced was PBMCs. The chain couples TRBV5-1 to TRBJ1-6; D might be TRBD1 (5 bases). The clonotype was recovered from a woman between 55 and 75 years old in good health and CMV-seronegative. The CDR3: CASSIRGMGNSPLHF. CDR3 sequence (DNA): TGCGCCAGCAGCATAAGGGGAATGGGTAATTCACCCCTCCACTTT.